A single sample gave rise to the 20 T cell receptor beta chains below, sequenced in a study of technical replicates of blood from a few donors. Using immunoSEQ multiplex PCR, the repertoire was profiled, and TCRdb retains in-frame clones only, with some absent. The sample has about 12,000 clones, around nine tenths seen once; the top ten hold approximately 9%. Input material: PBMCs. The source of these receptors is a human donor in good health.

CDR3 sequence: CAIRENRDRGRKNIQYF. The CDR3 bases are TGTGCCATCAGAGAGAACCGGGACAGGGGTCGAAAAAACATTCAGTACTTC. The chain couples TRBV10-3 to TRBJ2-4, with 10 bases that match TRBD1. The germline CDR1 and CDR2 sequences are ENHRY and SYGVKD. V was clipped by 6 bases and J by 4 bases; unmatched bases: 12. The CDR3 extends over 17 amino acids.

The chain uses TRBV4-1 and TRBJ1-5; 10 nucleotides match TRBD1. The germline V gene encodes CDR1 MGHRA and CDR2 YSYEKL. The CDR3 is 17 residues long. The trim removed 0 bases at V and 3 bases at J, leaving 5 bases unmatched. This CDR3 is CASSQDPGQGTNQPQHF. CDR3 coding DNA: TGCGCCAGCAGCCAAGATCCGGGACAGGGGACCAATCAGCCCCAGCATTTT.

CDR3: CASSSQGAGDTQYF. The CDR3 nucleotides read TGCGCCAGCAGCTCACAGGGGGCAGGGGATACGCAGTATTTT. This chain links TRBV5-1 with TRBJ2-3; 9 nucleotides match TRBD1. Germline CDR1 SGHRS, CDR2 YFSETQ. Trimming cost V 3 bases and J 6 bases; bases outside gene matches: 5. This CDR3 is 14 amino acids long.

The chain employs TRBV5-1 and TRBJ2-3, with 8 nucleotides matching TRBD2. This CDR3 has 18 residues. With V trimmed by 4 bases and J by 3 bases, 16 bases remained unmatched. Germline CDR1 reads SGHRS; CDR2 reads YFSETQ. The CDR3 reads CASSPGWVGGRTTDTQYF. CDR3 in DNA: TGCGCCAGCAGCCCGGGTTGGGTGGGCGGGAGGACAACAGATACGCAGTATTTT.

This clone was detected only once. The chain uses TRBV7-2 and TRBJ1-1; TRBD1 is a possible D gene (6 bases). The CDR3 contains 13 residues. Trimming shortened V by 5 bases and J by 3 bases, and 10 bases separated the two germline ends. CDR1 is SGHTA and CDR2 is FQGNSA in the germline V gene. In nucleotides, the CDR3 is TGTGCCAGCAGCCAGGGGTCCCACACTGAAGCTTTCTTT. Protein sequence: CASSQGSHTEAFF.

V is TRBV6-1 and J is TRBJ2-7; D is unresolved. The germline V gene has CDR1 MNHNS and CDR2 SASEGT. This CDR3 region has 11 residues. The ends were cut back, 5 bases at V and 4 bases at J, with 6 bases in the middle. The CDR3 spells CASSRSYEQYF. CDR3 nucleotide sequence: TGTGCCAGCAGTCGGAGTTACGAGCAGTACTTC.

The chain couples TRBV6-5 to TRBJ2-6, with D unresolved. V gave up 0 bases and J gave up 2 bases, with 8 bases separating them. Germline CDR1 reads MNHEY; CDR2 reads SVGAGI. The length of the CDR3 is 16 residues. The CDR3 bases are TGTGCCAGCAGTTACTCGCGAGGTCCTGGGGCCAACGTCCTGACTTTC. Translation: CASSYSRGPGANVLTF.

The chain joins TRBV5-1 to TRBJ2-2, with D hard to call. The germline V gene has CDR1 SGHRS and CDR2 YFSETQ. Trimming left V 0 bases short and J 8 bases short, with 11 bases between. CDR3 length: 14 residues. The DNA of the CDR3 is TGCGCCAGCAGCTTGGGTCAACTCGGGGGGGAGCTGTTTTTT. Encoded protein: CASSLGQLGGELFF.

This clone was recorded a few times. The chain recombines TRBV5-4 with TRBJ1-1; 11 bases agree with TRBD1. The CDR3 runs to 16 residues. Germline CDR1 and CDR2: SGHNT and YYREEE (reference sequence). V trimming: 4 bases; J trimming: 1 base; junction bases outside the gene matches: 6. DNA for the CDR3: TGTGCCAGCAGCCGTACTGGACAGGGGGCGAACACTGAAGCTTTCTTT. It codes for CASSRTGQGANTEAFF.

The gene calls are TRBV6-1 and TRBJ2-7; 12 bases agree with TRBD1. Looked up from germline, CDR1 is MNHNS and CDR2 is SASEGT. The V gene end was trimmed by 0 bases and the J gene end by 6 bases; junction bases not matched to a gene: 6. The CDR3 has 16 amino acids. CDR3 bases: TGTGCCAGCAGTGAAGCACCGGGACAGGGGGCAGGCGAGCAGTACTTC. This translates into CASSEAPGQGAGEQYF.

This sequence joins TRBV15 and TRBJ2-2, with TRBD2 matching 10 bases. The CDR3 contains 20 residues. V was clipped by 0 bases and J by 0 bases; unmatched bases: 10. CDR1 LNHNV and CDR2 YYDKDF come from the germline V gene (reference sequence). The CDR3 loop reads CATSRDSPSGGDSNTGELFF. The DNA for the CDR3 is TGTGCCACCAGCAGAGATTCCCCTAGCGGGGGAGATTCGAACACCGGGGAGCTGTTTTTT.

The chain is built from TRBV19 and TRBJ1-1; 8 nucleotides match TRBD1. The CDR3 length is 13 residues. In germline, CDR1 is LNHDA, CDR2 SQIVND (reference sequence). V gave up 7 bases and J gave up 4 bases; unmatched junction bases: 5. CDR3 DNA sequence: TGTGCCAGTATTACAGGGGGTCTCACTGAAGCTTTCTTT. It translates to CASITGGLTEAFF. Using reference TRBV19 and TRBJ1-1 for the parts outside the CDR3, the full variable domain is DGGITQSPKYLFRKEGQNVTLSCEQNLNHDAMYWYRQDPGQGLRLIYYSQIVNDFQKGDIAEGYSVSREKKESFPLTVTSAQKNPTAFYLCASITGGLTEAFFGQGTRLTVV.

The chain uses TRBV29-1 and TRBJ1-3, with unresolved D. Trimming stripped 0 bases from V and 2 bases from J, with 14 bases between. The CDR3 is made up of 16 amino acids. CDR1 SQVTM and CDR2 ANQGSEA come from the germline V gene. CDR3 DNA: TGCAGCGTTGAAGATTGGGAGGGAGGAACTGGAAACACCATATATTTT. Its protein is CSVEDWEGGTGNTIYF.

The J gene is TRBJ2-7, the V gene TRBV11-2, with TRBD2 identical over 14 bases. The length of the CDR3 is 16 residues. Looked up from germline, CDR1 is SGHAT and CDR2 is FQNNGV. With 5 bases clipped from V and 4 bases from J, the junction kept 7 bases outside the gene matches. The CDR3, as DNA: TGTGCCAGCAGCGCCGGGACTAGCGGGAGCGCTTACGAGCAGTACTTC. Translating gives CASSAGTSGSAYEQYF. Together with reference TRBV11-2 and TRBJ2-7, the CDR3 gives the full variable domain: EAGVAQSPRYKIIEKRQSVAFWCNPISGHATLYWYQQILGQGPKLLIQFQNNGVVDDSQLPKDRFSAERLKGVDSTLKIQPAKLEDSAVYLCASSAGTSGSAYEQYFGPGTRLTVT.

The chain combines TRBV7-7 with TRBJ2-1, with TRBD2 identical over 14 bases. The CDR3 totals 15 residues. Germline trimming cut 5 bases from V and 7 bases from J; bases unmatched to any gene: 4. CDR1 SSHAT and CDR2 FNYEAQ come from the germline V gene (reference sequence). The CDR3: CASSRGLAGVNEQFF. DNA for the CDR3: TGTGCCAGCAGCCGGGGACTAGCGGGAGTAAATGAGCAGTTCTTC.

The chain carries TRBV5-1 and TRBJ2-5; a possible D gene is TRBD2 (5 bases). CDR1 and CDR2 (germline): SGHRS, YFSETQ. The V and J ends lost 2 bases and 1 base respectively, with 12 bases between them. CDR3 length equals 15 residues. The DNA of the CDR3 is TGCGCCAGCAGCTTTTCGGCGGGCCCCCAAGAGACCCAGTACTTC. As protein: CASSFSAGPQETQYF. The full variable domain, completed using reference TRBV5-1 and TRBJ2-5, is KAGVTQTPRYLIKTRGQQVTLSCSPISGHRSVSWYQQTPGQGLQFLFEYFSETQRNKGNFPGRFSGRQFSNSRSEMNVSTLELGDSALYLCASSFSAGPQETQYFGPGTRLLVL.

The V gene is TRBV19, the J gene TRBJ1-5; possibly TRBD1 for D (5 bases). The germline CDR1 and CDR2 sequences are LNHDA and SQIVND (reference sequence). Trimming stripped 4 bases from V and 0 bases from J, with 10 bases between. CDR3 size: 15 residues. The CDR3 DNA follows: TGTGCCAGTAGTAAACAGGCCTATAGCAATCAGCCCCAGCATTTT. Translating it yields CASSKQAYSNQPQHF.

The rearrangement uses TRBV11-3 and TRBJ1-4, with D possibly matching TRBD1 (6 bases). Germline CDR1 is SGHNT and CDR2 is YENEEA. This CDR3 has 14 amino acids. The V and J ends lost 8 bases and 3 bases respectively, with 13 bases between them. DNA for the CDR3: TGTGCCAGCGGACACGGGACACCTAATGAAAAACTGTTTTTT. Amino acids: CASGHGTPNEKLFF.

Only one count was recorded for this clone. V usage is TRBV5-1 and J usage is TRBJ2-3, with 9 bases that match TRBD2. Germline-derived CDR1 and CDR2 are SGHRS and YFSETQ. This CDR3 is built from 17 residues. Unmatched junction bases numbered 9, after V lost 4 bases and J lost 0 bases. The DNA of the CDR3 is TGCGCCAGCAGCAAGGAGGGGCGGGAGGGAAGCACAGATACGCAGTATTTT. It specifies CASSKEGREGSTDTQYF.

This CDR3 reads CSVPLKETQYF. The CDR3 coding sequence is TGCAGTGTTCCACTGAAAGAGACCCAGTACTTC. The V gene is TRBV20-1, the J gene TRBJ2-5; no clear D. V gave up 7 bases and J gave up 3 bases, with 9 bases separating them. The CDR3 extends over 11 amino acids. Looked up from germline, CDR1 is DFQATT and CDR2 is SNEGSKA (reference sequence).